These 14 T cell receptor beta chains were sequenced from one sample in a study of OX40 agonist ivuxolimab in advanced cancers. Here immunoSEQ multiplex PCR was the method, and the copy in TCRdb shows in-frame clones only, minus some. In the table there are 48,000 or so clones, 90% to 95% of which are singletons. The sequencing here drew on CD4+ or CD8+ T cells sorted from blood, taken in a trial of the OX40 agonist ivuxolimab. The receptors shown here come from an adult with an advanced solid tumor such as melanoma, head and neck, liver or kidney cancer.

The chain combines TRBV5-1 with TRBJ1-1; D call uncertain. The CDR3 contains 16 residues. CDR1 is SGHRS and CDR2 is YFSETQ in the germline V gene. V was shortened by 4 bases and J by 0 bases, with 16 bases between the two germline ends. The DNA of the CDR3 is TGCGCCAGCAGCCCTTACCTCAACGGCTTGAACACTGAAGCTTTCTTT. Translated: CASSPYLNGLNTEAFF.

The chain is built from TRBV27 and TRBJ1-4, with D unresolved. The V gene's germline CDR1 is MNHEY and CDR2 SMNVEV (reference sequence). The CDR3 length is 13 residues. V was pared by 2 bases and J by 5 bases, with 6 bases between. CDR3: CASSLGQNEKLFF. CDR3 bases: TGTGCCAGCAGTTTAGGGCAGAATGAAAAACTGTTTTTT.

This clone was picked up a small number of times. The gene calls are TRBV7-3 and TRBJ1-5; D uncertain. Per the germline V gene, CDR1 is SGHTA and CDR2 is FQGTGA. This CDR3 contains 12 residues. V lost 8 bases and J 0 bases, leaving 5 bases between the germline ends. The CDR3 protein is CASLYSNQPQHF. The DNA of the CDR3 is TGTGCCAGCCTGTATAGCAATCAGCCCCAGCATTTT.

V is TRBV27 and J is TRBJ2-5, with a weak D call TRBD1 (7 bases). Trimming left V 6 bases short and J 5 bases short, with 16 bases between. Germline CDR1 reads MNHEY; CDR2 reads SMNVEV (reference sequence). The CDR3 is made up of 14 amino acids. The DNA of the CDR3 is TGTGCCAGCAGGCCGGGACAGACTAGGGAGACCCAGTACTTC. Translated, it gives CASRPGQTRETQYF.

This chain connects TRBV28 to TRBJ2-7; D may be TRBD2 (6 bases). Germline lookup yields CDR1 MDHEN and CDR2 SYDVKM. V lost 2 bases and J 2 bases, leaving 10 bases between the germline ends. The CDR3 covers 14 residues. In nucleotides, the CDR3 is TGTGCCAGCAGTTTAAGGAGGGGTCCCTACGAGCAGTACTTC. This gives the protein CASSLRRGPYEQYF.

The CDR3: CSVPRDNEQFF. The CDR3, as DNA: TGCAGCGTGCCTCGGGACAATGAGCAGTTCTTC. The chain uses TRBV29-1 and TRBJ2-1; D ambiguous. V was trimmed by 6 bases and J by 5 bases, leaving 8 bases between them. Germline V gene sequence: CDR1 SQVTM, CDR2 ANQGSEA. The length of the CDR3 is 11 residues.

This chain links TRBV4-2 with TRBJ1-2, with D unclear. CDR1 LGHNA and CDR2 YNFKEQ come from the germline V gene. Between the trimmed V and J ends, which lost 5 bases and 5 bases, there was a span of 21 bases. The CDR3 is 16 amino acids. The CDR3 region has the DNA TGTGCCAGCAGCGCCTCTCAGACGGATCCAACGTATGGCTACACCTTC. It specifies CASSASQTDPTYGYTF.

V is TRBV29-1 and J is TRBJ2-7; 8 nucleotides agree with TRBD2. CDR1 is SQVTM and CDR2 is ANQGSEA in the germline V gene. J lost 2 bases, V lost 6 bases, and 9 bases had no gene match. The CDR3 runs to 14 residues. The CDR3 nucleotides read TGCAGCGTGGAGGGCCGCGGGAGGCCCTACGAGCAGTACTTC. This codes for CSVEGRGRPYEQYF.

This clone was detected once. The chain uses TRBV6-1 and TRBJ2-7, with 10 bases fitting TRBD1. V gave up 2 bases and J gave up 7 bases; unmatched junction bases: 11. The CDR3 covers 16 residues. CDR1 and CDR2 (germline): MNHNS, SASEGT. The CDR3 spells CASSETHRDRGWEQYF. The CDR3 nucleotides read TGTGCCAGCAGTGAAACCCACCGGGACAGGGGCTGGGAGCAGTACTTC.

This sequence joins TRBV7-2 and TRBJ2-1; 8 bases align to TRBD2. V lost 5 bases and J lost 5; bases outside the gene matches: 5. Germline CDR1 is SGHTA and CDR2 is FQGNSA. There are 14 residues in the CDR3. The CDR3 is CASSLLAEHNEQFF. In DNA form, the CDR3 reads TGTGCCAGCAGCCTACTAGCGGAGCACAATGAGCAGTTCTTC.

The V call is TRBV6-5, the J call TRBJ2-7; no definite D call. Germline V gives CDR1 MNHEY, CDR2 SVGAGI. The CDR3 sequence is 13 residues long. The germline V and J ends were trimmed by 0 bases and 5 bases, with 8 bases remaining between them. The CDR3 region has the DNA TGTGCCAGCAGTTACTCGAAGTACGACGAGCAGTACTTC. Protein: CASSYSKYDEQYF.

The chain couples TRBV6-6 to TRBJ1-1; D is possibly TRBD1 (5 bases). The ends were cut back, 5 bases at V and 7 bases at J, with 14 bases in the middle. Germline-derived CDR1 and CDR2 are MNHNY and SVGAGI (reference sequence). CDR3 length: 13 residues. CDR3: CASSAREGSEAFF. CDR3 DNA sequence: TGTGCCAGCAGTGCCAGGGAGGGGAGTGAAGCTTTCTTT.

This clone was picked up a small number of times. One junction end disagrees with the germline gene, perhaps due to a read error. The gene calls are TRBV4-1 and TRBJ1-2, with D unresolved. CDR1 and CDR2 (germline): MGHRA, YSYEKL. This CDR3 spans 12 amino acids. DNA for the CDR3: TGCGCCAGCAGTCAAGGCCCTGATGGCTACACCTTC. Translating it yields CASSQGPDGYTF.

This chain joins TRBV10-3 and TRBJ2-5; D tentatively fits TRBD1 or TRBD2 (5 bases each). The CDR3 is 14 amino acids. V shed 2 bases and J shed 2 bases, with 9 bases lying between them. Germline V lookup: CDR1 ENHRY, CDR2 SYGVKD. CDR3 sequence (DNA): TGTGCCATCAGTGAGGGGGGTCGTCAAGAGACCCAGTACTTC. It codes for CAISEGGRQETQYF.